A selection of T cell receptor beta chains follows, all from one sample in a study of T cell responses to AZD1222 COVID-19 vaccine. Method: immunoSEQ multiplex PCR; TCRdb's copy keeps in-frame clones and lacks some. This sample has about 130,000 clones, with 90% found just once. This sample comprised peripheral blood, obtained on day 0 of MenACWY control vaccination. The origin of the receptors is an adult in good health. Each CDR3 is given with its conserved first and last residue. A D gene is named only where the DNA matches it firmly. For some rows the clone size is stated as once, few or many, or as a class when expanded; others skip it.

d_call | j_call | clone_size | cdr3_length | v_call | cdr3_aa | cdr3_nt
TRBD1 | TRBJ1-1 | NA | 12 | TRBV6-5 | CASRTGTGEAFF | TGTGCCAGCAGAACCGGGACAGGTGAAGCTTTCTTT
NA | TRBJ2-7 | NA | 14 | TRBV19 | CASSIAVGTYEQYF | TGTGCCAGTAGTATCGCCGTGGGGACCTACGAGCAGTACTTC
NA | TRBJ2-1 | NA | 17 | TRBV27 | CASSLSPDSSSYNEQFF | TGTGCCAGCAGTTTATCCCCTGACAGCAGCTCCTACAATGAGCAGTTCTTC
NA | TRBJ2-2 | NA | 15 | TRBV28 | CASSLRTANTGELFF | TGTGCCAGCAGTCTAAGGACAGCGAACACCGGGGAGCTGTTTTTT
NA | TRBJ1-5 | NA | 13 | TRBV12-3/TRBV12-4 | CASTEGGNQPQHF | TGTGCCAGCACCGAGGGGGGCAATCAGCCCCAGCATTTT
TRBD2 | TRBJ2-2 | few | 15 | TRBV6-5 | CASSKTSGGPGELFF | TGTGCCAGCAGTAAAACTAGCGGGGGACCCGGGGAGCTGTTTTTT
NA | TRBJ1-1 | NA | 14 | TRBV4-2 | CASSQGGRGTEAFF | TGTGCCAGCAGCCAAGGAGGACGGGGGACTGAAGCTTTCTTT
NA | TRBJ1-4 | NA | 13 | TRBV19 | CASSARGGEKLFF | TGTGCCAGTAGTGCTCGAGGGGGTGAAAAACTGTTTTTT
NA | TRBJ1-5 | few | 16 | TRBV6-2/TRBV6-3 | CASSARKGQGSQPQHF | TGTGCCAGCAGCGCCCGCAAGGGTCAAGGGAGTCAGCCCCAGCATTTT
NA | TRBJ2-5 | NA | 13 | TRBV5-4 | CASSQDPTETQYF | TGTGCCAGCAGCCAGGATCCTACGGAGACCCAGTACTTC
NA | TRBJ2-1 | NA | 14 | TRBV19 | CASSPGTEYNEQFF | TGTGCCAGTAGTCCCGGGACGGAATACAATGAGCAGTTCTTC
TRBD1 | TRBJ2-5 | NA | 18 | TRBV14 | CASSQAFGTGVGQETQYF | TGTGCCAGCAGCCAAGCATTCGGGACAGGGGTTGGACAAGAGACCCAGTACTTC
NA | TRBJ2-3 | NA | 13 | TRBV30 | CAWSVTGSDTQYF | TGTGCCTGGAGTGTCACGGGATCAGATACGCAGTATTTT
TRBD1 | TRBJ2-7 | NA | 14 | TRBV30 | CAWSVGGQGYEQYF | TGTGCCTGGAGTGTGGGGGGACAGGGCTACGAGCAGTACTTC
NA | TRBJ2-1 | NA | 13 | TRBV2 | CASSRDGAREQFF | TGTGCCAGCAGCAGGGACGGTGCTCGGGAGCAGTTCTTC
TRBD1 | TRBJ2-7 | NA | 17 | TRBV29-1 | CSVEDGVFDRGSYEQYF | TGCAGCGTTGAAGATGGGGTTTTCGACAGGGGCTCCTACGAGCAGTACTTC
NA | TRBJ2-3 | NA | 13 | TRBV18 | CASSPPVRDTQYF | TGTGCCAGCTCACCACCGGTTAGAGATACGCAGTATTTT
TRBD1 | TRBJ1-6 | NA | 15 | TRBV7-2 | CASSKRDRVYSPLHF | TGTGCCAGCAGCAAAAGGGACAGGGTTTATTCACCCCTCCACTTT
NA | TRBJ1-6 | NA | 15 | TRBV2 | CASSAQGSRESPLHF | TGTGCCAGCAGTGCCCAGGGCAGCAGGGAATCACCCCTCCACTTT
NA | TRBJ2-7 | NA | 15 | TRBV6-5 | CASSYVSGPPYEQYF | TGTGCCAGCAGTTACGTTTCGGGTCCACCCTACGAGCAGTACTTC
TRBD1 | TRBJ1-5 | NA | 15 | TRBV28 | CASSLMRQGRGPQHF | TGTGCCAGCAGTTTAATGAGACAGGGGCGTGGGCCCCAGCATTTT
NA | TRBJ1-2 | NA | 15 | TRBV18 | CASSPRSTPDYGYTF | TGTGCCAGCTCACCACGTTCCACTCCTGACTATGGCTACACCTTC
NA | TRBJ1-5 | NA | 15 | TRBV28 | CASSLAREGRQPQHF | TGTGCCAGCAGTTTAGCCAGGGAGGGCAGGCAGCCCCAGCATTTT
NA | TRBJ1-6 | NA | 16 | TRBV4-1 | CASSRDSVPNNSPLHF | TGCGCCAGCAGCCGGGATTCTGTGCCTAATAATTCACCCCTCCACTTT
TRBD1 | TRBJ1-6 | NA | 16 | TRBV5-1 | CASSLDPTGGNSPLHF | TGCGCCAGCAGCTTGGACCCTACAGGGGGCAATTCACCCCTCCACTTT
TRBD1 | TRBJ1-5 | NA | 16 | TRBV4-1 | CASSHLGQGSNQPQHF | TGCGCCAGCAGCCACCTCGGACAGGGCTCAAATCAGCCCCAGCATTTT
TRBD2 | TRBJ2-2 | NA | 13 | TRBV6-6 | CASRTSGGGELFF | TGTGCCAGCCGGACTAGCGGAGGCGGGGAGCTGTTTTTT
NA | TRBJ1-1 | NA | 14 | TRBV6-2/TRBV6-3 | CASSYNGEGAEAFF | TGTGCCAGCAGTTATAACGGAGAGGGGGCTGAAGCTTTCTTT
NA | TRBJ2-7 | NA | 15 | TRBV29-1 | CSVETDGKGADEQYF | TGCAGCGTTGAGACCGACGGGAAAGGGGCAGACGAGCAGTACTTC
NA | TRBJ2-1 | NA | 11 | TRBV7-9 | CAIGDWGEQFF | TGTGCCATCGGCGACTGGGGTGAGCAGTTCTTC
NA | TRBJ2-1 | NA | 11 | TRBV25-1 | CASSETNEQFF | TGTGCCAGCAGTGAAACCAATGAGCAGTTCTTC
NA | TRBJ1-3 | once | 14 | TRBV7-2 | CASSLGLVWNTIYF | TGTGCCAGCAGCTTAGGGCTTGTTTGGAACACCATATATTTT
NA | TRBJ1-4 | NA | 15 | TRBV4-2 | CASSQDRPLNEKLFF | TGTGCCAGCAGCCAAGATAGACCCCTCAATGAAAAACTGTTTTTT
NA | TRBJ1-5 | NA | 13 | TRBV5-8 | CASSDTSNQPQHF | TGTGCCAGCAGCGACACCAGCAATCAGCCCCAGCATTTT
NA | TRBJ1-6 | NA | 14 | TRBV6-5 | CASKDRNYNSPLHF | TGTGCCAGCAAGGACAGAAATTATAATTCACCCCTCCACTTT
TRBD2 | TRBJ2-3 | NA | 15 | TRBV11-2 | CASSLYGGSTDTQYF | TGTGCCAGCAGCTTATACGGGGGGAGCACAGATACGCAGTATTTT
TRBD2 | TRBJ2-4 | NA | 20 | TRBV24-1 | CATSDLFGAGGGGAKNIQYF | TGTGCCACCAGTGATTTGTTTGGAGCGGGAGGGGGTGGGGCCAAAAACATTCAGTACTTC
TRBD1 | TRBJ1-1 | once | 17 | TRBV13 | CASSQRSGGLMNTEAFF | TGTGCCAGCAGTCAAAGGTCAGGGGGATTAATGAACACTGAAGCTTTCTTT
TRBD1 | TRBJ2-6 | NA | 17 | TRBV15 | CATSPRDRDAGANVLTF | TGTGCCACCAGCCCACGCGACAGGGACGCTGGGGCCAACGTCCTGACTTTC
NA | TRBJ2-7 | NA | 13 | TRBV19 | CASSIASSYEQYF | TGTGCCAGTAGTATAGCAAGCTCCTACGAGCAGTACTTC
NA | TRBJ2-2 | NA | 15 | TRBV6-1 | CASSDGQLNTGELFF | TGTGCCAGCAGTGATGGACAGCTGAACACCGGGGAGCTGTTTTTT
NA | TRBJ2-3 | NA | 14 | TRBV7-9 | CASSTAWGTDTQYF | TGTGCCAGCAGCACCGCATGGGGCACAGATACGCAGTATTTT
NA | TRBJ1-6 | NA | 14 | TRBV2 | CASSDGTVGSPLHF | TGTGCCAGCAGTGACGGGACGGTAGGATCACCCCTCCACTTT
NA | TRBJ1-4 | NA | 15 | TRBV9 | CASSVDGRINEKLFF | TGTGCCAGCAGCGTAGACGGACGTATTAATGAAAAACTGTTTTTT
NA | TRBJ1-5 | NA | 15 | TRBV28 | CASMENEVNYQPQHF | TGTGCCAGCATGGAGAACGAGGTAAATTATCAGCCCCAGCATTTT
TRBD2 | TRBJ2-1 | NA | 17 | TRBV13 | CASSLGLAGALYNEQFF | TGTGCCAGCAGCTTAGGGCTAGCGGGGGCCCTCTACAATGAGCAGTTCTTC
NA | TRBJ1-5 | once | 13 | TRBV12-3/TRBV12-4 | CASSFQGYQPQHF | TGTGCCAGCAGTTTCCAAGGATATCAGCCCCAGCATTTT
NA | TRBJ2-5 | NA | 13 | TRBV10-3 | CAISDTYEETQYF | TGTGCCATCAGTGACACGTACGAGGAGACCCAGTACTTC
NA | TRBJ2-3 | NA | 14 | TRBV11-2 | CASSLGPIQDTQYF | TGTGCCAGCAGCTTAGGTCCTATCCAGGATACGCAGTATTTT
NA | TRBJ2-1 | NA | 15 | TRBV28 | CASSLLAPIFNEQFF | TGTGCCAGCAGCCTACTAGCCCCGATCTTCAATGAGCAGTTCTTC
NA | TRBJ2-2 | once | 14 | TRBV5-4 | CASSLDTNTGELFF | TGTGCCAGCAGCTTAGACACAAACACCGGGGAGCTGTTTTTT
NA | TRBJ1-4 | NA | 17 | TRBV4-3 | CASSQDLSWRGGEKLFF | TGCGCCAGCAGCCAAGATTTGTCGTGGAGGGGTGGGGAAAAACTGTTTTTT
TRBD2 | TRBJ2-3 | few | 20 | TRBV30 | CAWSGATTSGSFWSTDTQYF | TGTGCCTGGAGTGGAGCCACGACTAGCGGGAGTTTTTGGAGCACAGATACGCAGTATTTT
TRBD2 | TRBJ2-3 | NA | 16 | TRBV27 | CASSLLVSGGLDTQYF | TGTGCCAGCAGTTTATTGGTTAGCGGGGGGTTAGATACGCAGTATTTT